The rows below give T cell receptor beta chains drawn from one sample of a study of CXCR3-negative and CXCR3-positive naive CD8 T cells. TCRdb reprocessed the 5' RACE reads and reports one entry per CDR3 protein, with no DNA. The listing records nearly 90,000 distinct CDR3 sequences. The sequenced sample consisted of naive CXCR3+ CD8+ T cells from blood. The receptors were gathered from a human donor in good health. Some clones in this sample may be carry-over from other donors' samples. Both conserved end residues are part of each CDR3.

TRBJ2-3,TRBV27,CASSLIEPDTQYF
TRBJ2-5,TRBV7-2,CASSPGGRYVAQYF
TRBJ2-2,TRBV4-2,CASSQDRFGDVRDTGELFF
TRBJ2-5,TRBV27,CASSLVTGETQYF
TRBJ2-7,TRBV9,CASSARRGSYEQYF
TRBJ1-1,TRBV20-1,CSAIPLTGANTEAFF
TRBJ2-5,TRBV5-1,CASNRQGGEETQYF
TRBJ2-3,TRBV10-3,CAISDGSTDTQYF
TRBJ2-1,TRBV2,CASSFYRGRDEQFF
TRBJ1-5,TRBV15,CATSRVGVGQPQHF
TRBJ2-5,TRBV28,CASSTPGQGTGETQYF
TRBJ1-4,TRBV20-1,CSASSQLKEKLFF
TRBJ2-7,TRBV7-8,CASSSRTSQRQGEQYF
TRBJ1-2,TRBV13,CASSLGQGGYGYTF
TRBJ2-2,TRBV5-1,CASSFIRLGLAETGELFF
TRBJ2-5,TRBV28,CASKAPWSDQETQYF
TRBJ1-4,TRBV28,CASSPSGARGEKLFF
TRBJ2-6,TRBV7-9,CASSLTASNSGANVLTF
TRBJ2-1,TRBV7-8,CASSATGDAKNEQFF
TRBJ2-1,TRBV7-9,CASNQQGLHNEQFF
TRBJ2-1,TRBV7-7,CASSPGLAGSNEQFF
TRBJ2-3,TRBV24-1,CATSDSLGSTDTQYF